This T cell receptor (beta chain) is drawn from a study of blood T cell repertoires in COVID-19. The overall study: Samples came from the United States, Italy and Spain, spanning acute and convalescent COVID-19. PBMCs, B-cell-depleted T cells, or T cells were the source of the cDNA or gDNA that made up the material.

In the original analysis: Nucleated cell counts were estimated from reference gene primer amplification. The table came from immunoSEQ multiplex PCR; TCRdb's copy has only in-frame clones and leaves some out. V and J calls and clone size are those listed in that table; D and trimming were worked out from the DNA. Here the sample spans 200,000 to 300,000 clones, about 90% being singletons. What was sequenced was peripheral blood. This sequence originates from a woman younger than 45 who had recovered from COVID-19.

The chain's CDR3 is CASSSLTGAEQYF. CDR3 in DNA: TGTGCCAGCAGCTCCCTTACAGGGGCCGAGCAGTACTTC. The genes are TRBV11-2 and TRBJ2-7; TRBD1 matches at 7 bases. This CDR3 region has 13 residues. The V and J ends lost 4 bases and 6 bases, in that order; junction bases with no gene match: 6. CDR1 SGHAT and CDR2 FQNNGV come from the germline V gene.